What follows describes a single T cell receptor beta chain. The antigen remains undetermined. Sequencing was performed with immunoSEQ multiplex PCR; in TCRdb, only in-frame clones are kept and a portion is missing. Among 70,000 to 90,000 clones listed, around 89% were seen once. The data stem from a study of siplizumab effects on memory and regulatory T cells. The CDR3 runs to 15 residues. V trimming: 2 bases; J trimming: 4 bases; junction bases outside the gene matches: 7. The V gene's germline CDR1 is SGHRS and CDR2 YFSETQ. Overall study findings and caveats: Memory T cells appeared less diverse than naive cells, which seemed to contribute substantially to alloresponse.

This clonotype was obtained from a human donor in good health. Sequencing used CD4+ T cells sorted from blood. The rearrangement links TRBV5-1 to TRBJ2-3, with TRBD1 identical over 7 bases. CDR3 nucleotides: TGCGCCAGCAGCTTAAACAGGGGTTTCGCAGATACGCAGTATTTT. Translation gives CASSLNRGFADTQYF.